The 22 T cell receptor beta chains presented below share a single source sample, sequenced in a study of T cell responses to AZD1222 COVID-19 vaccine. Clones were read by immunoSEQ multiplex PCR, and TCRdb kept only the in-frame ones, dropping some. This table holds 65,000 to 80,000 clones, about 85% found once. Specimen: peripheral blood, collected on day 0 of AZD1222 vaccination. The source is an adult in good health.

The sample holds one count of this clone. The chain couples TRBV19 to TRBJ2-1; D might be TRBD1 or TRBD2, each matching 5 bases. Per germline, CDR1 LNHDA and CDR2 SQIVND (reference sequence). The CDR3 is made up of 13 amino acids. The ends were cut back, 6 bases at V and 8 bases at J, with 14 bases in the middle. CDR3 sequence (DNA): TGTGCCAGTAGCTGGGACCCCGGGGATGAGCAGTTCTTC. Translation gives CASSWDPGDEQFF.

This chain uses TRBV19 with TRBJ2-2; no clear D gene. The CDR3 consists of 11 residues. Germline assignment: CDR1 LNHDA and CDR2 SQIVND (reference sequence). The ends were cut back, 7 bases at V and 4 bases at J, with 4 bases in the middle. The CDR3 region is CASTLTGELFF. CDR3 in DNA: TGTGCCAGTACCCTCACCGGGGAGCTGTTTTTT.

This clone was counted a few times. The rearrangement uses TRBV13 and TRBJ1-2; a possible D gene is TRBD1 (5 bases). The CDR3 has 17 amino acids. Germline V gives CDR1 PRHDT, CDR2 FYEKMQ (reference sequence). With 4 bases removed from V and 7 bases from J, the gap between germline ends came to 25 bases. CDR3 bases: TGTGCCAGCAGCTCCTCTACGGGACTTCCTAAAGTCTCTGGCTACACCTTC. It specifies CASSSSTGLPKVSGYTF.

The chain carries TRBV5-1 and TRBJ2-7; D gene unclear. The CDR3 extends over 13 amino acids. Trimming removed 1 base at V and 6 bases at J, with 11 bases between. CDR1 is SGHRS, CDR2 YFSETQ, per germline. CDR3 in amino acids: CASSLIGDFEQYF. In DNA, the CDR3 is TGCGCCAGCAGCTTGATCGGCGACTTCGAGCAGTACTTC.

The J gene is TRBJ1-1, the V gene TRBV12-5, with D unclear. This CDR3 spans 15 amino acids. CDR1 is LGHNT, CDR2 FRNRAP, per germline. The V and J ends lost 0 bases and 5 bases respectively, with 13 bases between them. CDR3 loop: CASGLVERGRTEAFF. In nucleotides, the CDR3 is TGTGCTAGTGGTTTGGTAGAGCGAGGCCGGACTGAAGCTTTCTTT.

This clone has just a few counts. The chain combines TRBV12-3 or TRBV12-4 with TRBJ1-5; D remains unclear. The CDR3 contains 13 residues. The V end lost 4 bases, the J end lost 3 bases, and 7 bases lay between the germline ends. In DNA form, the CDR3 reads TGTGCCAGCAGTTGGCGACCCAATCAGCCCCAGCATTTT. Translated, it gives CASSWRPNQPQHF.

The chain recombines TRBV28 with TRBJ2-3; no clear D gene. The CDR3 contains 13 residues. Trimming left V 5 bases short and J 6 bases short, with 12 bases between. The germline gives CDR1 MDHEN, CDR2 SYDVKM. The CDR3 region is CASSPMVRDTQYF. The CDR3 DNA is TGTGCCAGCAGTCCAATGGTCAGGGATACGCAGTATTTT.

The V and J genes are TRBV10-3 and TRBJ1-2; D perhaps matches TRBD1 (6 bases). The germline V gene has CDR1 ENHRY and CDR2 SYGVKD. The CDR3 is 12 amino acids. V lost 11 bases and J lost 8, with 18 bases in between. CDR3 bases: TGTGCCGCCCGGGAGGCAGGGGACGGCTACACCTTC. It translates to CAAREAGDGYTF.

The V gene is TRBV11-2, the J gene TRBJ2-2, with 9 bases lining up with TRBD2. Losses at the gene ends were 2 bases for V and 4 bases for J; bases not matched to a gene: 5. Germline V gene sequence: CDR1 SGHAT, CDR2 FQNNGV. The CDR3 extends over 16 amino acids. This CDR3 reads CASSLTAGGPTGELFF. In DNA, the CDR3 is TGTGCCAGCAGCTTAACAGCGGGAGGACCCACCGGGGAGCTGTTTTTT.

V is TRBV25-1 and J is TRBJ1-2; D not certain. Trimming took 3 bases from V and 8 from J, leaving 10 bases between them. This CDR3 is 12 amino acids long. CDR1 is MGHDK and CDR2 is SYGVNS in the germline V gene. In DNA, the CDR3 is TGTGCCAGCAGTGACGGACTTATCGGCTACACCTTC. As protein: CASSDGLIGYTF.

The V call is TRBV18, the J call TRBJ2-5, with 7 bases lining up with TRBD2. From germline, CDR1 is KGHSH and CDR2 LQKENI. With V trimmed by 3 bases and J by 3 bases, 4 bases remained unmatched. This CDR3 comprises 14 residues. CDR3 in amino acids: CASSPRLAEETQYF. CDR3 nucleotide sequence: TGTGCCAGCTCACCCCGGCTAGCGGAAGAGACCCAGTACTTC. Full variable domain (outside the CDR3, taken from reference TRBV18 and TRBJ2-5): NAGVMQNPRHLVRRRGQEARLRCSPMKGHSHVYWYRQLPEEGLKFMVYLQKENIIDESGMPKERFSAEFPKEGPSILRIQQVVRGDSAAYFCASSPRLAEETQYFGPGTRLLVL.

The chain uses TRBV29-1 and TRBJ2-3; 9 nucleotides agree with TRBD2. Germline CDR1 and CDR2: SQVTM and ANQGSEA. V gave up 6 bases and J gave up 4 bases; unmatched junction bases: 8. The CDR3 totals 14 residues. This CDR3 reads CSVDSGSVPDTQYF. Here the CDR3 DNA reads TGCAGCGTCGATAGCGGGAGTGTGCCAGATACGCAGTATTTT.

The chain uses TRBV11-3 and TRBJ2-1, with a possible D match to TRBD2 (6 bases). V was clipped by 1 base and J by 13 bases, with 11 bases between them. Per germline, CDR1 SGHNT and CDR2 YENEEA. The CDR3 extends over 12 amino acids. The CDR3 sequence is CASSLGSSAQFF. CDR3 nucleotides: TGTGCCAGCAGCTTAGGGTCTAGCGCTCAGTTCTTC.

The chain has TRBV7-2 and TRBJ1-2, with D unclear. Trimming removed 10 bases from V and 0 bases from J, with 12 bases in between. The V gene's germline CDR1 is SGHTA and CDR2 FQGNSA. The length of the CDR3 is 13 residues. DNA for the CDR3: TGTGCCACCGGGTCGGGCGCTAACTATGGCTACACCTTC. It specifies CATGSGANYGYTF.

This chain joins TRBV10-3 and TRBJ2-7, with D perhaps given as TRBD1 or TRBD2 (5 bases each). The CDR3 covers 15 residues. The V and J ends lost 3 bases and 2 bases respectively, with 14 bases between them. Germline CDR1 ENHRY, CDR2 SYGVKD. CDR3 protein: CAISDPRGSTYEQYF. CDR3 DNA sequence: TGTGCCATCAGTGATCCGAGGGGATCGACCTACGAGCAGTACTTC.

V gene TRBV11-2 combines with J gene TRBJ1-1; a possible D gene is TRBD1 (6 bases). In germline, CDR1 is SGHAT, CDR2 FQNNGV. V was clipped by 2 bases and J by 4 bases, with 11 bases between them. This CDR3 comprises 14 residues. The CDR3 region has the DNA TGTGCCAGCAGCTTACAACAGGGTGCCACTGAAGCTTTCTTT. It encodes CASSLQQGATEAFF.

Worth noting for this clone: Other DNA sequences in this specimen translate into the identical CDR3. The chain is built from TRBV12-3 or TRBV12-4 and TRBJ2-2; D is ambiguous. There are 12 residues in the CDR3. V was pared by 5 bases and J by 1 base, with 2 bases between. CDR3 residues: CASSLNTGELFF. In DNA form, the CDR3 reads TGTGCCAGCAGTCTGAACACCGGGGAGCTGTTTTTT.

The chain uses TRBV18 and TRBJ2-3; no clear D. V was pared by 3 bases and J by 0 bases, with 7 bases between. This CDR3 has 14 residues. Per the germline V gene, CDR1 is KGHSH and CDR2 is LQKENI. The CDR3: CASSPGPSTDTQYF. CDR3 in DNA: TGTGCCAGCTCACCCGGACCTAGCACAGATACGCAGTATTTT.

The chain combines TRBV30 with TRBJ2-7, with D possibly TRBD1 on 6 matching bases. V was shortened by 3 bases and J by 4 bases, with 19 bases between the two germline ends. The CDR3 contains 15 residues. The germline V gene encodes CDR1 GTSNPN and CDR2 SVGIG (reference sequence). The chain's CDR3 is CAWRTGSSLLYEQYF. The CDR3 DNA sequence: TGTGCCTGGAGAACAGGGAGTAGTCTTTTGTACGAGCAGTACTTC. The full variable domain, in which reference TRBV30 and TRBJ2-7 provide the parts outside the CDR3, is SQTIHQWPATLVQPVGSPLSLECTVEGTSNPNLYWYRQAAGRGLQLLFYSVGIGQISSEVPQNLSASRPQDRQFILSSKKLLLSDSGFYLCAWRTGSSLLYEQYFGPGTRLTVT.

The chain carries TRBV4-2 and TRBJ1-5, with unresolved D. Trimming stripped 4 bases from V and 0 bases from J, with 10 bases between. The CDR3 covers 15 residues. Germline CDR1 LGHNA, CDR2 YNFKEQ. The CDR3 DNA reads as TGTGCCAGCAGCCCTGACTACTATAGCAATCAGCCCCAGCATTTT. This sequence encodes CASSPDYYSNQPQHF.

This clone has at least ten counts. In nucleotides, the CDR3 is TGCGCCAGCACCGATTTGACAGGGGGAGGAGGAAATGGCTACACCTTC. Translating it yields CASTDLTGGGGNGYTF. This sequence joins TRBV5-1 and TRBJ1-2; TRBD1 aligns across 9 bases. Germline values: CDR1 SGHRS, CDR2 YFSETQ. This CDR3 comprises 16 residues. V lost 6 bases to trimming and J lost 6 bases; unmatched junction nucleotides: 15.

The sample holds a few counts of this clone. J is TRBJ2-2 and V is TRBV7-7; D might be TRBD1 or TRBD2, each matching 7 bases. Trimming shortened V by 5 bases and J by 3 bases, and 16 bases separated the two germline ends. Germline V lookup: CDR1 SSHAT, CDR2 FNYEAQ (reference sequence). This CDR3 is built from 16 residues. CDR3 loop: CASSTQGGVHTGELFF. The CDR3 bases are TGTGCCAGCAGCACGCAGGGGGGGGTACACACCGGGGAGCTGTTTTTT.